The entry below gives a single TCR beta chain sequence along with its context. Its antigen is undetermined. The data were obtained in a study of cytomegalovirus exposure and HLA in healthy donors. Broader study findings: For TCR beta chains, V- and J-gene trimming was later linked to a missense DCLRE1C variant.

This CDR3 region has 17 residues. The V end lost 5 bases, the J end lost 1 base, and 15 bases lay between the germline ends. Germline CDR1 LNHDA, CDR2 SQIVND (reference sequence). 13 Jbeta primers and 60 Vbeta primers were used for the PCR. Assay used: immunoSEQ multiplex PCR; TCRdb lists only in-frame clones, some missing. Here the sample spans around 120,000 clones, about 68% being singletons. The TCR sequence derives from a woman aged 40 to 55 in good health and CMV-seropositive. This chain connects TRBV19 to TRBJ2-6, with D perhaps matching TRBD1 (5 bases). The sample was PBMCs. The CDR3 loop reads CASSVSPGLSGANVLTF. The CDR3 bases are TGTGCCAGTAGTGTTAGTCCAGGGCTTTCTGGGGCCAACGTCCTGACTTTC.